This TCR beta chain comes out of a study of Ad26.COV2.S vaccination and SARS-CoV-2 variants. Regarding the study as a whole: Non-spike TCR breadth did not differ much between vaccine and placebo recipients. Reportedly, spike-specific CD8+ and CD4+ T cell responses achieved substantial breadth once vaccination had taken place.

The V and J ends lost 6 bases and 6 bases, in that order; junction bases with no gene match: 3. This CDR3 spans 13 amino acids. Treatment given: about 20 received Ad26.COV2.S at low or high dose, single or two shots; roughly 5 received placebo; per-sample allocation not given. Sample collection was performed on day 63 after the first vaccine or placebo injection. Donation came from an adult in Boston who was aged 18-55 years. The administered vaccine (an Ad26 vector) expressed Wuhan-strain SARS-CoV-2 spike. Only in-frame clones appear in the TCRdb table, and some are missing; sequencing was by immunoSEQ multiplex PCR. The sample yields a few hundred thousand clones, 80% to 90% seen once. As concerns this clone: No antigen is known for it.

This sequence joins TRBV12-3 or TRBV12-4 and TRBJ1-3; 9 bases line up with TRBD1. This receptor was obtained from a person between 18 and 60 years old who received the Ad26.COV2.S COVID-19 vaccine or a placebo. This specimen consisted of peripheral blood, obtained in a trial of Ad26.COV2.S vaccine versus placebo. CDR3 coding DNA: TGTGCCAGCAGCCGGGACAGGGAAAACACCATATATTTT. Its protein product is CASSRDRENTIYF.